The present entry profiles one T cell receptor (beta chain) with its context. Looked up from germline, CDR1 is SGHTA and CDR2 is FQGNSA. The CDR3 totals 15 residues. V was shortened by 3 bases and J by 0 bases, with 9 bases between the two germline ends. These data belong to a study of blood T cell repertoires in COVID-19. About the study: The origin of the acute and convalescent COVID-19 samples was the United States, Italy and Spain. T cells, B-cell-depleted T cells, or PBMCs supplied cDNA or gDNA.

In the study's own analysis: Scientists estimated how many nucleated cells there were by amplifying reference gene primers. TCRdb's table, derived via immunoSEQ multiplex PCR, lists solely in-frame clones and lacks some. V, J and clone size are taken as reported in that table, and D and trimming were inferred from the DNA itself. The sample has nearly 110,000 clones; more than 70% are singletons. The clonotype originates from a man between 70 and 80 years old with acute or convalescent COVID-19. The specimen was peripheral blood. V usage is TRBV7-2 and J usage is TRBJ2-1; no reliable D call. The CDR3, as DNA: TGTGCCAGCAGCTTTGACATTTACTCCTACAATGAGCAGTTCTTC. As protein: CASSFDIYSYNEQFF.